The present TCR beta chain was sequenced within a study of blood T cell repertoires in COVID-19. Study-level background: Acute-phase and convalescent COVID-19 samples originated in the United States, Italy and Spain. PBMCs, B-cell-depleted T cells, or T cells were the source of the cDNA or gDNA that made up the material.

Patients at the Seattle site were enrolled during active infection and followed longitudinally. Original processing notes: Amplification of reference gene primers was used by the study to estimate nucleated cell counts. Profiling relied on immunoSEQ multiplex PCR, and the TCRdb table lists in-frame clones only, not all of them. The V and J calls and clone size were taken over from that table, and D and trimming were inferred from the DNA. The data hold 150,000 or so clones, with approximately 92% observed a single time. J lost 3 bases, V lost 3 bases, and 9 bases had no gene match. Germline CDR1 is MNHNS and CDR2 is SASEGT. This CDR3 has 16 amino acids.

Sample: peripheral blood. V is TRBV6-1 and J is TRBJ1-1, with 8 bases matching TRBD1. The receptor was derived from a young man with COVID-19, enrolled during active disease. The CDR3 DNA follows: TGTGCCAGCAGTGACGATCCAACAGGGGGATACACTGAAGCTTTCTTT. As protein: CASSDDPTGGYTEAFF.